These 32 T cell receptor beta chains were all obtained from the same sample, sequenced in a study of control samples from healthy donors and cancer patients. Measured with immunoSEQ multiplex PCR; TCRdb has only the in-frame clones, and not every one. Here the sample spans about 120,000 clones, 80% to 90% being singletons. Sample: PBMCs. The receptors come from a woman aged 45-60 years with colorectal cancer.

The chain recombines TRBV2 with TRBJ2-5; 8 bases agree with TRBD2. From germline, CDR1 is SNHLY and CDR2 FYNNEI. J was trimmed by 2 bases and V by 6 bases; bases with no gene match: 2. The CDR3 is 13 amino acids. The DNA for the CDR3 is TGTGCCAGCAGACTAGCGGTACAAGAGACCCAGTACTTC. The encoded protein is CASRLAVQETQYF.

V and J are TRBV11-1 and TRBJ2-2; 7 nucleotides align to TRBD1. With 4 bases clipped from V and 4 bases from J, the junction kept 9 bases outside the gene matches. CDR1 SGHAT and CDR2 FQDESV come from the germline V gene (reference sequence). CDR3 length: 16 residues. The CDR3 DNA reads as TGTGCCAGCAGCTCTCGGGACAGACGATTCACCGGGGAGCTGTTTTTT. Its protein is CASSSRDRRFTGELFF.

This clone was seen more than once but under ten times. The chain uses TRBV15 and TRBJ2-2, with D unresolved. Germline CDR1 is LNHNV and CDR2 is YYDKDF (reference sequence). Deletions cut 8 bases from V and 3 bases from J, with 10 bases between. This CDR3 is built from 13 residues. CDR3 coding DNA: TGTGCCACCGGGTCCGGCTACACCGGGGAGCTGTTTTTT. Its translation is CATGSGYTGELFF.

CDR3 sequence: CASSIAVRGQPQHF. The CDR3 DNA follows: TGTGCCAGTAGTATTGCTGTCCGGGGTCAGCCCCAGCATTTT. The J gene is TRBJ1-5, the V gene TRBV19; D uncertain. Germline CDR1 is LNHDA and CDR2 is SQIVND (reference sequence). Trimming left V 3 bases short and J 6 bases short, with 12 bases between. The CDR3 covers 14 residues.

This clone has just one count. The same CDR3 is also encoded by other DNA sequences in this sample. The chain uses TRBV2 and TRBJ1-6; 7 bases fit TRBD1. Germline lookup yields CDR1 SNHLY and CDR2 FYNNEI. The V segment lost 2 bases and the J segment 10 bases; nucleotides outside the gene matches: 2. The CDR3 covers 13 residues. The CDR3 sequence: CASSEQGGSPLHF. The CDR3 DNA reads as TGTGCCAGCAGTGAACAGGGGGGATCACCCCTCCACTTT.

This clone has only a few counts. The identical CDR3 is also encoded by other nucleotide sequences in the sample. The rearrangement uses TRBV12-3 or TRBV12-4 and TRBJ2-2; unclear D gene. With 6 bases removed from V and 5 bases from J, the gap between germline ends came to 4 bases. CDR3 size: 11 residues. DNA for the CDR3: TGTGCCAGCAGATATACCGGGGAGCTGTTTTTT. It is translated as CASRYTGELFF.

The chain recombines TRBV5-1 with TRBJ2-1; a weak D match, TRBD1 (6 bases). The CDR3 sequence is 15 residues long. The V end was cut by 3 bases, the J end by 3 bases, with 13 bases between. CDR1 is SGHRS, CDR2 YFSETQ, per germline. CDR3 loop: CASSWTGTRYNEQFF. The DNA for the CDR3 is TGCGCCAGCAGCTGGACCGGGACACGCTACAATGAGCAGTTCTTC.

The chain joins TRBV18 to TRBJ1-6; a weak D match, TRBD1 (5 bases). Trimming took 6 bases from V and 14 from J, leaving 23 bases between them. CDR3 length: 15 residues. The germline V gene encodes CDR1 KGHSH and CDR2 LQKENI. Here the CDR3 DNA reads TGTGCCAGCTCTCCGAGGACCGCGGACTGGGGGGCCCTCCACTTT. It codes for CASSPRTADWGALHF.

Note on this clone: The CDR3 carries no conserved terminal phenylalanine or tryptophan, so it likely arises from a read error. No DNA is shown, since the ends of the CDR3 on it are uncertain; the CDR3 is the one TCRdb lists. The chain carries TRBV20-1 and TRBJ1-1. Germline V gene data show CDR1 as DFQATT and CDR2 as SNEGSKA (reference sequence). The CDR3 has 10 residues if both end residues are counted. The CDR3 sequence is CSRLEAARPD.

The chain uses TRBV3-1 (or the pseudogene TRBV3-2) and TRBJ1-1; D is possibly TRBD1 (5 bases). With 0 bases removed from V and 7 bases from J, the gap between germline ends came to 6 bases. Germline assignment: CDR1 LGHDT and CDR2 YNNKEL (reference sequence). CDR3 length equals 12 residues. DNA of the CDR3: TGTGCCAGCAGCCAAGATGGGGGTGAAGCTTTCTTT. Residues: CASSQDGGEAFF.

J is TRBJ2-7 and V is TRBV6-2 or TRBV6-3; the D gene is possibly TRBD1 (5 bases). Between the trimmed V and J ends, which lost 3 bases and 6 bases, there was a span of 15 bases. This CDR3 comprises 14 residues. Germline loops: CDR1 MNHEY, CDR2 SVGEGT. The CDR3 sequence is CASSYHQGFLEQYF. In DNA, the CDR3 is TGTGCCAGCAGTTATCATCAGGGTTTTCTCGAGCAGTACTTC.

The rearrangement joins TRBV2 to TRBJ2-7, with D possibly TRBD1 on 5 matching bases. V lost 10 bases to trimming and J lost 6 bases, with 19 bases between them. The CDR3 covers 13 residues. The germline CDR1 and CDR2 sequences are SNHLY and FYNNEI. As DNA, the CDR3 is TGTGCCACCCGCGGCGCAGGGTACCCCGAGCAGTACTTC. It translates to CATRGAGYPEQYF.

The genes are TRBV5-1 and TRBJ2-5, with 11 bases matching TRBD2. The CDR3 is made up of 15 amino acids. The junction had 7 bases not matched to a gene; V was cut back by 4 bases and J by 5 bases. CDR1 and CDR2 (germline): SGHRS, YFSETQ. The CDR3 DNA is TGCGCCAGCAGCCAAACTAGCGGGAGTGCGGAGACCCAGTACTTC. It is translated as CASSQTSGSAETQYF.

The CDR3 spells CASSMTSGGARETQYF. The CDR3 DNA is TGCGCCAGCAGCATGACTAGCGGGGGGGCTCGCGAGACCCAGTACTTC. J is TRBJ2-5 and V is TRBV5-1, with 14 bases fitting TRBD2. The germline V gene encodes CDR1 SGHRS and CDR2 YFSETQ. J gave up 5 bases and V 4 bases, and 7 bases lay outside the gene matches. This CDR3 is built from 16 residues.

CDR3 residues: CASSQDSNTDTQYF. The CDR3, as DNA: TGTGCCAGCAGCCAAGACAGCAACACAGATACGCAGTATTTT. The V gene is TRBV3-1 (or the pseudogene TRBV3-2), the J gene TRBJ2-3, with D hard to call. The CDR3 is 14 amino acids. Germline CDR1 and CDR2: LGHDT and YNNKEL (reference sequence). V was pared by 0 bases and J by 2 bases, with 6 bases between.

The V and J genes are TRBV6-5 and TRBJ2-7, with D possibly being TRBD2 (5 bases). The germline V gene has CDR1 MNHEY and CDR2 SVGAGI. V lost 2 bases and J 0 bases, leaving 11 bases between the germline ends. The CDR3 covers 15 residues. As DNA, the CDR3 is TGTGCCAGCAGTTACAGCGGTGGACTCTCCTACGAGCAGTACTTC. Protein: CASSYSGGLSYEQYF.

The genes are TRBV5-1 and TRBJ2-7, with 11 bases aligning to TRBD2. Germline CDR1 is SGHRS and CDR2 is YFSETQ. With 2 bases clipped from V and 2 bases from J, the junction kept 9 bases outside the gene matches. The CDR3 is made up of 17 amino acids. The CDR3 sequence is CASSLGLAGGLTYEQYF. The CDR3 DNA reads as TGCGCCAGCAGCTTAGGTCTAGCGGGAGGACTAACCTACGAGCAGTACTTC.

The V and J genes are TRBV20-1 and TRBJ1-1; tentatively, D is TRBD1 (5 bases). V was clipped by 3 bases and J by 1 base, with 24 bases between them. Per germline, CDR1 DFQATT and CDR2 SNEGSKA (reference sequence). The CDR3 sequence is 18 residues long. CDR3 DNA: TGCAGTGCTAGTACGGCGTTGGCAGGGCGAAATAGGAACACTGAAGCTTTCTTT. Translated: CSASTALAGRNRNTEAFF.

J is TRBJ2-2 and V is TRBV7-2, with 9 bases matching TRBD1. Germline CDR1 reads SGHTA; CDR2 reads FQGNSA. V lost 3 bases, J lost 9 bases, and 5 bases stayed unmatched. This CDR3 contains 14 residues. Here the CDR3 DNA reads TGTGCCAGCAGCTTGGGGACAGGGCAAAGGGAGCTGTTTTTT. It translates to CASSLGTGQRELFF.

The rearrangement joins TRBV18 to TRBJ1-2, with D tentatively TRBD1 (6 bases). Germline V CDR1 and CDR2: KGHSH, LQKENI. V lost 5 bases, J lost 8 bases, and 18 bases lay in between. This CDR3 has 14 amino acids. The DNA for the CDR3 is TGTGCCAGCTCATCCGGACAGCGGGCCGGCGGCTACACCTTC. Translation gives CASSSGQRAGGYTF.

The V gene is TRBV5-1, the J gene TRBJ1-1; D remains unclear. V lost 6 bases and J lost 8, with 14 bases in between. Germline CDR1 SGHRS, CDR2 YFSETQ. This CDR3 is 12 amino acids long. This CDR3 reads CASKVLGREAFF. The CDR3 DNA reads TGCGCCAGCAAGGTTCTCGGACGGGAAGCTTTCTTT.

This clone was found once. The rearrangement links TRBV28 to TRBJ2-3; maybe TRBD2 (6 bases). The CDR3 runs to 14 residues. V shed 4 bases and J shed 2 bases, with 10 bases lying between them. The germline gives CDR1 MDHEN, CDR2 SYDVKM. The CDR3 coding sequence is TGTGCCAGCAGTTCAGGCGGGGTCACAGATACGCAGTATTTT. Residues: CASSSGGVTDTQYF.

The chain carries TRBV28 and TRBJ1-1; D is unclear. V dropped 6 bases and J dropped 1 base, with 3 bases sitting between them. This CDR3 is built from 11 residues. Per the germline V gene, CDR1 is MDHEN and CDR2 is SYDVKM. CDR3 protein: CASRENTEAFF. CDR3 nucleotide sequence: TGTGCCAGCAGGGAGAACACTGAAGCTTTCTTT.

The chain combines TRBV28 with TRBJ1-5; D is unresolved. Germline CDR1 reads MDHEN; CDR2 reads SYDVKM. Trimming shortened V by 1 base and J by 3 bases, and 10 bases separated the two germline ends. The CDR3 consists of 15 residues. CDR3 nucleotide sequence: TGTGCCAGCAGTTTATTCGGCATAAACAATCAGCCCCAGCATTTT. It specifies CASSLFGINNQPQHF. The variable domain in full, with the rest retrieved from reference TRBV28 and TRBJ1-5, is DVKVTQSSRYLVKRTGEKVFLECVQDMDHENMFWYRQDPGLGLRLIYFSYDVKMKEKGDIPEGYSVSREKKERFSLILESASTNQTSMYLCASSLFGINNQPQHFGDGTRLSIL.

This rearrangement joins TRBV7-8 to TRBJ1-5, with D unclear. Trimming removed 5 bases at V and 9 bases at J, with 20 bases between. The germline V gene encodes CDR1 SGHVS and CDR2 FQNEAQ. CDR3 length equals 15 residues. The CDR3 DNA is TGTGCCAGCAGCCCAAACCTAGACATGTTTGGGCCCCAGCATTTT. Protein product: CASSPNLDMFGPQHF.

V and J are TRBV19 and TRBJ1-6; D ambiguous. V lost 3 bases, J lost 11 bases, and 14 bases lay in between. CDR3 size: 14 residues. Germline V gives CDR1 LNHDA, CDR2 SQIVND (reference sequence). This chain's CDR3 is CASSITHKTTPLHF. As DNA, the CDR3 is TGTGCCAGTAGTATTACACACAAAACAACACCCCTCCACTTT.

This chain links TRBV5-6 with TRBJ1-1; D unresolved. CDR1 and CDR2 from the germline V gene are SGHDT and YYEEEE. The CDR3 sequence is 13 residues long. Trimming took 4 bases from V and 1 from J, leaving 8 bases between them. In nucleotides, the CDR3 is TGTGCCAGCAGCGGGCGGTCGAACACTGAAGCTTTCTTT. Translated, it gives CASSGRSNTEAFF.

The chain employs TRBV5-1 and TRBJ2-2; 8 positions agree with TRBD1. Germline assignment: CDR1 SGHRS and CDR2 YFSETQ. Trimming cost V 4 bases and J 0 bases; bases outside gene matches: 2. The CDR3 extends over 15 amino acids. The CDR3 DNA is TGCGCCAGCAGCGAGGGACAGGCGAACACCGGGGAGCTGTTTTTT. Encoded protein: CASSEGQANTGELFF.

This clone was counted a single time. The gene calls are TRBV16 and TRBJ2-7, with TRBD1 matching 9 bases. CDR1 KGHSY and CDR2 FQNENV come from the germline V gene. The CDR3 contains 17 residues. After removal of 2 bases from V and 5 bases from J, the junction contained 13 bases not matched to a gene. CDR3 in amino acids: CASSQHLRGQGIDEQYF. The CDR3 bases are TGTGCCAGCAGCCAACACTTGAGGGGACAGGGAATCGACGAGCAGTACTTC.

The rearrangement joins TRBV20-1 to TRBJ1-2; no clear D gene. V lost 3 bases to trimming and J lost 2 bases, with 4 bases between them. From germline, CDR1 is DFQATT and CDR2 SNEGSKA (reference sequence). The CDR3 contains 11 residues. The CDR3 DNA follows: TGCAGTGCTAGTCTCAACTATGGCTACACCTTC. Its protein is CSASLNYGYTF.

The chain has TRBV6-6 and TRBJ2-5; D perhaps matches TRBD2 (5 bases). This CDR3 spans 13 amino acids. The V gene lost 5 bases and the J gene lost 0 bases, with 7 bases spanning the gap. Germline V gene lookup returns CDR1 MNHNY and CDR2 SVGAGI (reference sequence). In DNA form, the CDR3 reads TGTGCCAGCAGTCGGGGATACCAAGAGACCCAGTACTTC. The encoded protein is CASSRGYQETQYF.

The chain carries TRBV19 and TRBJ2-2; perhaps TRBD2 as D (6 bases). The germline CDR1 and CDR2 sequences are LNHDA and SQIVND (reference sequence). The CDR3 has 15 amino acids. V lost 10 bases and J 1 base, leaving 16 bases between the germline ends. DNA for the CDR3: TGTGCCACCACTCCGGGGGAGAAGAACACCGGGGAGCTGTTTTTT. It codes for CATTPGEKNTGELFF.